The 25 T cell receptor beta chains below come from one sample, sequenced in a study of early T cells in non-severe SARS-CoV-2 infection. TCRdb itself ran the 5' RACE reads through MiXCR, one entry per CDR3 protein. Of about 100,000 distinct CDR3 sequences in the sample, around 10% were seen once. The sequenced material came from whole blood. These receptors came from an adult who was a healthcare worker with PCR-confirmed SARS-CoV-2 infection or an uninfected control (not recorded which).

The rearrangement links TRBV5-5 to TRBJ1-2, with 7 positions matching TRBD1. V was clipped by 0 bases and J by 9 bases; unmatched bases: 5. The CDR3 loop spans 13 amino acids. Looked up from germline, CDR1 is SGHKS and CDR2 is YYEKEE (reference sequence). The chain's CDR3 is CASSLETGTRYTF. CDR3 coding DNA: TGTGCCAGCAGCTTGGAGACAGGGACCCGCTACACCTTC.

This clonotype has a handful of counts. The CDR3: CATSGGPKNIQYF. CDR3 DNA: TGTGCCACCTCTGGGGGGCCCAAAAACATTCAGTACTTC. The chain links TRBV15 to TRBJ2-4; D is perhaps TRBD1 or TRBD2 (6 bases each). There are 13 residues in the CDR3. V dropped 8 bases and J dropped 2 bases, with 10 bases sitting between them. Germline V gene sequence: CDR1 LNHNV, CDR2 YYDKDF (reference sequence).

The rearrangement joins TRBV20-1 to TRBJ2-1; perhaps D is TRBD1 or TRBD2 (5 bases each). The CDR3 runs 16 residues. Trimming shortened V by 0 bases and J by 0 bases, and 12 bases separated the two germline ends. The germline gives CDR1 DFQATT, CDR2 SNEGSKA (reference sequence). The CDR3 nucleotides read TGCAGTGCTAGAGATCAACTGGGGGTCTCCTACAATGAGCAGTTCTTC. This gives the protein CSARDQLGVSYNEQFF.

This clonotype was detected many times. The chain couples TRBV28 to TRBJ1-2; maybe TRBD1 (5 bases). The V end was cut by 4 bases, the J end by 5 bases, with 11 bases between. From germline, CDR1 is MDHEN and CDR2 SYDVKM. The CDR3 is made up of 13 amino acids. CDR3 protein: CASSSGDRYGYTF. The CDR3 DNA follows: TGTGCCAGCAGTTCGGGGGACCGGTATGGCTACACCTTC.

In its sample, this clonotype was seen many times. The genes are TRBV10-3 and TRBJ2-3; 7 bases are a match to TRBD2. The ends lost 7 bases at V and 4 bases at J; junction bases unmatched: 11. In germline, CDR1 is ENHRY, CDR2 SYGVKD. The CDR3 consists of 15 residues. CDR3 loop: CAINGRAGKADTQYF. In nucleotides, the CDR3 is TGTGCCATCAATGGGAGAGCGGGAAAGGCAGATACGCAGTATTTT.

J is TRBJ2-1 and V is TRBV2; 7 bases fit TRBD2. The ends lost 2 bases at V and 9 bases at J; junction bases unmatched: 10. There are 15 residues in the CDR3. Germline V CDR1 and CDR2: SNHLY, FYNNEI. CDR3 nucleotides: TGTGCCAGCAGTGAACGCGGGAGAGAGGGAGGTGAGCAGTTCTTC. This encodes CASSERGREGGEQFF. The complete variable domain, with remaining parts taken from reference TRBV2 and TRBJ2-1, reads EPEVTQTPSHQVTQMGQEVILRCVPISNHLYFYWYRQILGQKVEFLVSFYNNEISEKSEIFDDQFSVERPDGSNFTLKIRSTKLEDSAMYFCASSERGREGGEQFFGPGTRLTVL.

This clonotype came up many times. The genes are TRBV7-6 and TRBJ2-7, with D possibly being TRBD2 (6 bases). This CDR3 comprises 15 residues. Germline CDR1 is SGHVS and CDR2 is FNYEAQ. V was trimmed by 3 bases and J by 3 bases, leaving 15 bases between them. The CDR3 region has the DNA TGTGCCAGCAGCTTGGGGGACTGGTCAGTCTACGAGCAGTACTTC. This translates into CASSLGDWSVYEQYF.

This clonotype has at least ten counts. The chain joins TRBV7-3 to TRBJ2-2, with a weak D call TRBD1 (5 bases). This CDR3 is built from 15 residues. Trimming removed 5 bases at V and 5 bases at J, with 15 bases between. Germline V gives CDR1 SGHTA, CDR2 FQGTGA. The CDR3 loop reads CASSPSRANTGELFF. The CDR3 coding sequence is TGTGCCAGCAGCCCCTCCAGGGCCAATACCGGGGAGCTGTTTTTT. Filled out from reference TRBV7-3 and TRBJ2-2, the complete variable domain reads GAGVSQTPSNKVTEKGKYVELRCDPISGHTALYWYRQSLGQGPEFLIYFQGTGAADDSGLPNDRFFAVRPEGSVSTLKIQRTERGDSAVYLCASSPSRANTGELFFGEGSRLTVL.

This clonotype was counted many times. The V call is TRBV6-5, the J call TRBJ2-5, with D maybe TRBD1 (6 bases). The CDR3 is made up of 14 amino acids. The V gene lost 0 bases and the J gene lost 2 bases, with 7 bases spanning the gap. Germline V gene lookup returns CDR1 MNHEY and CDR2 SVGAGI. The CDR3 sequence is CASSYSGTQETQYF. The CDR3 nucleotides are TGTGCCAGCAGTTACTCTGGGACACAAGAGACCCAGTACTTC.

This clonotype was found once. The V and J genes are TRBV29-1 and TRBJ2-1; the D gene is possibly TRBD2 (6 bases). The CDR3 extends over 14 amino acids. The germline V gene encodes CDR1 SQVTM and CDR2 ANQGSEA. V was trimmed by 8 bases and J by 3 bases, leaving 17 bases between them. CDR3 DNA: TGCAGCATACGGTGGGGGGTCGTCTACAATGAGCAGTTCTTC. Translating gives CSIRWGVVYNEQFF.

The sample holds a few counts of this clonotype. The chain joins TRBV6-2 or TRBV6-3 to TRBJ1-1; no definite D call. The CDR3 sequence is 16 residues long. Trimming left V 6 bases short and J 8 bases short, with 25 bases between. Germline V gene data show CDR1 as MNHEY and CDR2 as SVGEGT. CDR3 residues: CASRFIGPAGRGEAFF. In nucleotides, the CDR3 is TGTGCCAGCAGATTTATTGGACCGGCCGGGAGAGGGGAAGCTTTCTTT.

The table lists this clonotype with many counts. The chain couples TRBV6-2 or TRBV6-3 to TRBJ1-5, with a possible D match to TRBD1 (5 bases). The CDR3 has 14 residues. V was pared by 4 bases and J by 3 bases, with 10 bases between. Germline V gene lookup returns CDR1 MNHEY and CDR2 SVGEGT. CDR3 protein: CASSWGLFNQPQHF. In DNA form, the CDR3 reads TGTGCCAGCAGTTGGGGACTGTTCAATCAGCCCCAGCATTTT.

This clonotype has only one observation. This chain joins TRBV25-1 and TRBJ2-1, with 13 bases that match TRBD2. Losses at the gene ends were 3 bases for V and 5 bases for J; bases not matched to a gene: 4. This CDR3 spans 16 amino acids. The germline V gene has CDR1 MGHDK and CDR2 SYGVNS. CDR3 region: CASSDRTSGRNNEQFF. CDR3 coding DNA: TGTGCCAGCAGTGACCGGACTAGCGGGAGAAACAATGAGCAGTTCTTC.

This clonotype was seen many times. The rearrangement uses TRBV20-1 and TRBJ2-5, with a weak D call TRBD1 (6 bases). The CDR3 spans 13 residues. V was cut by 5 bases and J by 4 bases, with 14 bases left in between. CDR1 DFQATT and CDR2 SNEGSKA come from the germline V gene (reference sequence). CDR3 nucleotides: TGCAGTGCTGCCCCGGGACATGGAGAGACCCAGTACTTC. Amino acid sequence: CSAAPGHGETQYF.

The chain couples TRBV29-1 to TRBJ2-3, with D unresolved. The CDR3 has 15 amino acids. V was pared by 0 bases and J by 2 bases, with 12 bases between. CDR1 and CDR2 (germline): SQVTM, ANQGSEA. The CDR3 DNA reads TGCAGCGTTGAAGATACCCGACCCTTCACAGATACGCAGTATTTT. Its translation: CSVEDTRPFTDTQYF.

The chain joins TRBV27 to TRBJ2-5; tentatively, D is TRBD2 (5 bases). The CDR3 is 15 amino acids. Germline lookup yields CDR1 MNHEY and CDR2 SMNVEV (reference sequence). The V gene lost 3 bases and the J gene lost 4 bases, with 15 bases spanning the gap. As DNA, the CDR3 is TGTGCCAGCAGTTTTAGAAGGCTAGAGGGAGAGACCCAGTACTTC. Translation: CASSFRRLEGETQYF.

This clonotype showed up many times. This chain uses TRBV5-6 with TRBJ2-3; 7 bases are a match to TRBD1. Germline CDR1 SGHDT, CDR2 YYEEEE. The trim removed 4 bases at V and 4 bases at J, leaving 15 bases unmatched. This CDR3 has 17 amino acids. CDR3 in amino acids: CASSALNGQVVPDTQYF. In DNA, the CDR3 is TGTGCCAGCAGCGCGCTCAATGGACAGGTCGTGCCAGATACGCAGTATTTT.

The CDR3 region is CASNRGPEYEQYF. The CDR3 region has the DNA TGTGCCAGCAACAGAGGGCCCGAATACGAGCAGTACTTC. The V and J genes are TRBV6-5 and TRBJ2-7; D perhaps matches TRBD2 (5 bases). The V gene's germline CDR1 is MNHEY and CDR2 SVGAGI. Trimming took off 7 bases at V and 4 bases at J, with 14 bases between the two ends. The CDR3 sequence is 13 residues long.

This clonotype was seen repeatedly, ten times or more. The V and J genes are TRBV5-1 and TRBJ1-1; D perhaps matches TRBD1 (5 bases). Germline lookup yields CDR1 SGHRS and CDR2 YFSETQ. The ends were cut back, 4 bases at V and 4 bases at J, with 23 bases in the middle. This CDR3 contains 17 residues. CDR3 DNA: TGCGCCAGCAGCCTGGGGGGAGGGTCAGACCTCCTCACTGAAGCTTTCTTT. The encoded protein is CASSLGGGSDLLTEAFF.

This clonotype showed up many times. The rearrangement links TRBV6-1 to TRBJ1-1; D is unclear. V was shortened by 10 bases and J by 3 bases, with 15 bases between the two germline ends. CDR3 size: 13 residues. Germline-derived CDR1 and CDR2 are MNHNS and SASEGT. CDR3 sequence reads: CATNRGDYTEAFF. In nucleotides, the CDR3 is TGTGCCACAAATCGTGGGGATTACACTGAAGCTTTCTTT.

V is TRBV30 and J is TRBJ1-4, with D tentatively TRBD1 (6 bases). Germline-derived CDR1 and CDR2 are GTSNPN and SVGIG (reference sequence). V was trimmed by 7 bases and J by 4 bases, leaving 16 bases between them. This CDR3 comprises 14 residues. CDR3 DNA: TGTGCCTTCACTCCTCAGGGGTTTAATGAAAAACTGTTTTTT. This encodes CAFTPQGFNEKLFF.

This chain uses TRBV5-8 with TRBJ2-7; 8 bases align to TRBD1. Trimming removed 5 bases from V and 3 bases from J; junction bases left unmatched: 16. Germline V gene sequence: CDR1 SGHTS, CDR2 YDEGEE. The CDR3 runs to 17 residues. This CDR3 reads CASSYRTLQGASYEQYF. The CDR3 DNA reads TGTGCCAGCAGTTACCGCACCCTTCAGGGGGCGAGCTACGAGCAGTACTTC.

This clonotype was seen more than once but under ten times. The chain joins TRBV28 to TRBJ2-3; D unresolved. Germline lookup yields CDR1 MDHEN and CDR2 SYDVKM. The CDR3 is 12 amino acids. The V gene lost 5 bases and the J gene lost 0 bases, with 3 bases spanning the gap. CDR3 protein: CASSVSTDTQYF. The CDR3 bases are TGTGCCAGCAGTGTTAGCACAGATACGCAGTATTTT.

There are many counts of this clonotype. J is TRBJ1-5 and V is TRBV6-2 or TRBV6-3; no clear D. CDR1 is MNHEY and CDR2 is SVGEGT in the germline V gene. V was trimmed by 6 bases and J by 6 bases, leaving 18 bases between them. The CDR3 is made up of 15 amino acids. Here the CDR3 reads CASSRLQAASQPQHF. The DNA for the CDR3 is TGTGCCAGCAGCCGATTGCAGGCCGCCAGTCAGCCCCAGCATTTT.

This clonotype was seen more than once but under ten times. The chain is built from TRBV11-2 and TRBJ2-7; D may be TRBD1 (5 bases). The CDR3 is 14 amino acids. The V end lost 3 bases, the J end lost 7 bases, and 16 bases lay between the germline ends. Germline V lookup: CDR1 SGHAT, CDR2 FQNNGV. CDR3 sequence (DNA): TGTGCCAGCAGCTTCAACCAGGGCCGGGTGGAGCAGTACTTC. This gives the protein CASSFNQGRVEQYF.